The entry that follows covers one TCR beta chain sequence. Antigen specificity is unknown. CDR1 is KGHSH, CDR2 LQKENI, per germline. V shed 3 bases and J 8 bases; nucleotides not matched to a gene: 3. The CDR3 is 13 residues long. Russia was home to the donors, healthy Caucasian individuals aged about 6 to 90. Roughly 10 milliliters of peripheral blood were drawn from each donor. This specimen comes from a study of blood T cells in healthy people across ages. A second 7 to 11 cycle PCR used barcoded and J-beta primers. Any given sample supplied a minimum of 2.5 million CDR3-containing paired-end reads. TCRdb re-analysed the 5' RACE reads in MiXCR, keeping a single row per CDR3 protein. The sample lists around 320,000 distinct CDR3 sequences, 25% to 30% occurring once. Study-wide results and caveats: Researchers deemed the diversity estimates from one million T cells underestimates.

V is TRBV18 and J is TRBJ1-4; 7 positions agree with TRBD1. The specimen was blood. The sequence derives from a woman between 70 and 85 years old in good health. As DNA, the CDR3 is TGTGCCAGCTCACCGAGGGGGCCGGAAAAACTGTTTTTT. It specifies CASSPRGPEKLFF. The whole variable domain, filled in from reference TRBV18 and TRBJ1-4, reads NAGVMQNPRHLVRRRGQEARLRCSPMKGHSHVYWYRQLPEEGLKFMVYLQKENIIDESGMPKERFSAEFPKEGPSILRIQQVVRGDSAAYFCASSPRGPEKLFFGSGTQLSVL.